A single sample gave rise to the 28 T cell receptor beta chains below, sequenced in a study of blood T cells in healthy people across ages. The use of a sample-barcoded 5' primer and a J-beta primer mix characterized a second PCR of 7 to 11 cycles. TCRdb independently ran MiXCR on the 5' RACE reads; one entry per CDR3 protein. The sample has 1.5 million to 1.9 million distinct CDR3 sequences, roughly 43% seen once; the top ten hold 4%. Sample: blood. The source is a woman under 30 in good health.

The CDR3 loop reads CASSFYQAPGELFF. The DNA for the CDR3 is TGTGCCAGCAGTTTTTACCAGGCCCCCGGGGAGCTGTTTTTT. V and J are TRBV28 and TRBJ2-2; D call uncertain. CDR3 size: 14 residues. Germline V CDR1 and CDR2: MDHEN, SYDVKM. Trimming left V 3 bases short and J 6 bases short, with 11 bases between.

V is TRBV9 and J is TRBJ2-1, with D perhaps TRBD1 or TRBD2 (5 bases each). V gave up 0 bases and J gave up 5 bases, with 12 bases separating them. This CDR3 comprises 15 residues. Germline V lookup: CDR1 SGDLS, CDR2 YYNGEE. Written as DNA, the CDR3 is TGTGCCAGCAGCGTAGCAGGGACCATCAACAATGAGCAGTTCTTC. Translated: CASSVAGTINNEQFF.

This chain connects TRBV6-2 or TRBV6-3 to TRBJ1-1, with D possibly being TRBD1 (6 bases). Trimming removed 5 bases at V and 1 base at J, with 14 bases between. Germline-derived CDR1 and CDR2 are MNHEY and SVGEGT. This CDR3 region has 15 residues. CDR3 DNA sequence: TGTGCCAGCAGTAATCAACAGGGTGCGAACACTGAAGCTTTCTTT. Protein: CASSNQQGANTEAFF.

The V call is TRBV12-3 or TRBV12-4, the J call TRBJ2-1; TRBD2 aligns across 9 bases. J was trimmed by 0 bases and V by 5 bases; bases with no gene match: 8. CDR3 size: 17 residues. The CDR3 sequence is CASSPGSGGSSYNEQFF. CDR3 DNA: TGTGCCAGCAGTCCGGGAAGCGGGGGGAGCTCCTACAATGAGCAGTTCTTC.

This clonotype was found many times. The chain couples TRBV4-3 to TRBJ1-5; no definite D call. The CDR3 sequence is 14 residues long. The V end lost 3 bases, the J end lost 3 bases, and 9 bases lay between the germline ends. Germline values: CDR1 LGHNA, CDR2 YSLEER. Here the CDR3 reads CASSQDLNNQPQHF. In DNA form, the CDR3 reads TGCGCCAGCAGCCAGGACCTTAACAATCAGCCCCAGCATTTT.

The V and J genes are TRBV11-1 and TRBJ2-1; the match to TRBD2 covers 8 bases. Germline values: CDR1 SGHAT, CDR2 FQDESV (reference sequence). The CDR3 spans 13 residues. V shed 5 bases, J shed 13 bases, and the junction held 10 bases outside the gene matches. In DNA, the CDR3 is TGTGCCAGCAGCGACCTTTACGGGACTAGTCAGTTCTTC. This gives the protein CASSDLYGTSQFF.

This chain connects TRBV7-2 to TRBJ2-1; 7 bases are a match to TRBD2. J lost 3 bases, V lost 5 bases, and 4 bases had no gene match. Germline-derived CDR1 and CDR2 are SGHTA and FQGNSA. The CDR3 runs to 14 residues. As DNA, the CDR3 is TGTGCCAGCAGCGGGGGGGTCCGCTACAATGAGCAGTTCTTC. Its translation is CASSGGVRYNEQFF.

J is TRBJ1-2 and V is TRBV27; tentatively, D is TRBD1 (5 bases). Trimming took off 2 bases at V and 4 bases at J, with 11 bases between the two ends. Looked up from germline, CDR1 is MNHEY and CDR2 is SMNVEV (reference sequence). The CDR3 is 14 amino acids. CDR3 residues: CASSLAGNSYGYTF. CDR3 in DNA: TGTGCCAGCAGTTTAGCAGGGAATAGCTATGGCTACACCTTC.

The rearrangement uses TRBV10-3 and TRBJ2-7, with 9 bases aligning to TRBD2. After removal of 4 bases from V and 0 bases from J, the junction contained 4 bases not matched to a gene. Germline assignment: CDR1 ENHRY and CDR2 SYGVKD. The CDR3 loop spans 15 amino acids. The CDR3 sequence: CAISGASGISYEQYF. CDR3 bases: TGTGCCATCAGTGGGGCTAGCGGGATCTCCTACGAGCAGTACTTC.

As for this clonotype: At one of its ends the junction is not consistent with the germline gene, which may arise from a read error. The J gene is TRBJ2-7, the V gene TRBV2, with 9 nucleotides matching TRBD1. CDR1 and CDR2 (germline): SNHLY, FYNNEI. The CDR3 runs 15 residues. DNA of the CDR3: TGTGCCGGCAGAGCAACCGGGACAGGGTTGTACGAGCAGTACTTC. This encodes CAGRATGTGLYEQYF.

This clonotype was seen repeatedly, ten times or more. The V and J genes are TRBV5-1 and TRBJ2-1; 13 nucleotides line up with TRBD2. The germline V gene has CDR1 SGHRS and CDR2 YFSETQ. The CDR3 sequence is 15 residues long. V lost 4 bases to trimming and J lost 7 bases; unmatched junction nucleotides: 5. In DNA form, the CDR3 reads TGCGCCAGCAGCCAGGGGACTAGCGGGGTTAATGAGCAGTTCTTC. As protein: CASSQGTSGVNEQFF.

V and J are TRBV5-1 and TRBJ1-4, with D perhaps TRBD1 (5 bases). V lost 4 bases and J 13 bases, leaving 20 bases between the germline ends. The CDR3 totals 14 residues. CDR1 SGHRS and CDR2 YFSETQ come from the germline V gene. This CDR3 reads CASSTEMGDGILFF. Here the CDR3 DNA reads TGCGCCAGCAGCACGGAGATGGGGGACGGGATACTGTTTTTT.

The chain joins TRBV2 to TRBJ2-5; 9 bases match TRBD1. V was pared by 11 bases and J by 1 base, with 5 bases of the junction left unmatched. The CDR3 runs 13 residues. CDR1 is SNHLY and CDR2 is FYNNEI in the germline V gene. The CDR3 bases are TGTGCCTCGCCGGGACAGGGCCAAGAGACCCAGTACTTC. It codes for CASPGQGQETQYF.

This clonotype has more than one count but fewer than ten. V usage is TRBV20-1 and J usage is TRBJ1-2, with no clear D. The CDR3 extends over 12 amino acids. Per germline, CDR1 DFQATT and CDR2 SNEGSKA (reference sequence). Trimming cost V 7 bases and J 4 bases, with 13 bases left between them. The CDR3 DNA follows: TGCAGTGTTCAGTCAGGTTCCTATGGCTACACCTTC. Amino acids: CSVQSGSYGYTF.

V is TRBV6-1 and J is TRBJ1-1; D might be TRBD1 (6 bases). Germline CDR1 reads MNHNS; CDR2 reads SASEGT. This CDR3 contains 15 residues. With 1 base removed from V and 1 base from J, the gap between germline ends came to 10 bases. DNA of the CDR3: TGTGCCAGCAGTGAAGGATCGACAGGGAACACTGAAGCTTTCTTT. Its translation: CASSEGSTGNTEAFF.

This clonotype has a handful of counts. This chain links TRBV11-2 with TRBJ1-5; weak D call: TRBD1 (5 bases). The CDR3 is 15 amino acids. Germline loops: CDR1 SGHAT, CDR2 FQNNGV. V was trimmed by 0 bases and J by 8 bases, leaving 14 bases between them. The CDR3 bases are TGTGCCAGCAGCTTAGATGGGGGGAACTGGGAGCCCCAGCATTTT. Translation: CASSLDGGNWEPQHF.

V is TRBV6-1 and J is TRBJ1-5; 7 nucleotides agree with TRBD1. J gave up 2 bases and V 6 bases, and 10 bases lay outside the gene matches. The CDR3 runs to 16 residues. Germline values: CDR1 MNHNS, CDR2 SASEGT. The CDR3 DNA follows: TGTGCCAGCAGCCCAAGGATCGGGACAGGCAATCAGCCCCAGCATTTT. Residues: CASSPRIGTGNQPQHF.

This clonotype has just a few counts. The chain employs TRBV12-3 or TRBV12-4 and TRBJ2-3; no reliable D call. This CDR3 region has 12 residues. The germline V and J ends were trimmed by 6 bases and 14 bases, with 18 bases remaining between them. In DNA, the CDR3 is TGTGCCAGCAGCCAGTTCTCCTTGGTATCGTATTTT. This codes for CASSQFSLVSYF.

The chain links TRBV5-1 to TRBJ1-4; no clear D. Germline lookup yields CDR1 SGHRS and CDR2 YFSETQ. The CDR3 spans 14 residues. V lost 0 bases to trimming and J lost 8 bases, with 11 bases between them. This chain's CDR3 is CASSLGPNGEKLFF. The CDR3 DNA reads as TGCGCCAGCAGCTTGGGACCAAATGGCGAAAAACTGTTTTTT.

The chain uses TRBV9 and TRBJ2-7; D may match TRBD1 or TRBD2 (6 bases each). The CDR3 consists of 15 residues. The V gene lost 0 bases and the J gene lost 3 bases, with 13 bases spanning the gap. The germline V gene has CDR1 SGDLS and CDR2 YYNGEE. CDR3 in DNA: TGTGCCAGCAGCGTAGCTGTAGGGGGGCTCTACGAGCAGTACTTC. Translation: CASSVAVGGLYEQYF.

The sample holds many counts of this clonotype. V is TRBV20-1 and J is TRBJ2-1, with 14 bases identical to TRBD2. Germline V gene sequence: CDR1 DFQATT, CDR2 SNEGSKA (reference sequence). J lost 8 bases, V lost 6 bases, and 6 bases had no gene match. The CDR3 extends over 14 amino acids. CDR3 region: CSAAGLAGVHEQFF. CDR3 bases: TGCAGTGCCGCGGGACTAGCGGGAGTCCATGAGCAGTTCTTC.

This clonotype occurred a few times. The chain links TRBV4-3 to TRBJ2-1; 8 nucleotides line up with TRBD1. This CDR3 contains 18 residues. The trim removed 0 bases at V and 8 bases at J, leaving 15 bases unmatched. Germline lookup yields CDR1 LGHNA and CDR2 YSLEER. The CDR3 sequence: CASSQDAPGTGQQDEQFF. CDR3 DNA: TGCGCCAGCAGCCAAGACGCCCCCGGGACAGGACAGCAGGATGAGCAGTTCTTC.

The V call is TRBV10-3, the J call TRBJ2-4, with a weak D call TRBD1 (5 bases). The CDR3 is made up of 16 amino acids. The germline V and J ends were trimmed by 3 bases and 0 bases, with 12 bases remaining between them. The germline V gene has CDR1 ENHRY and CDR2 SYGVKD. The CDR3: CAISDREKLAKNIQYF. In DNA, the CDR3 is TGTGCCATCAGTGACAGGGAAAAACTAGCCAAAAACATTCAGTACTTC.

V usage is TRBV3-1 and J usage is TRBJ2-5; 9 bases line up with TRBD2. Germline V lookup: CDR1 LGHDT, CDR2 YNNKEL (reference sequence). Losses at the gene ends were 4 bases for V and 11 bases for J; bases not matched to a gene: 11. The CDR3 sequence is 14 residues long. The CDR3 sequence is CASSRTSDRNEQYF. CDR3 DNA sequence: TGTGCCAGCAGCCGGACTAGCGACCGAAATGAGCAGTACTTC.

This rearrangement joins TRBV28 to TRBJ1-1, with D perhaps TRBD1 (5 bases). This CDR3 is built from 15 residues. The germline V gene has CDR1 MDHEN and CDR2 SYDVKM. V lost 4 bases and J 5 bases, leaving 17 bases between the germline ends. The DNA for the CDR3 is TGTGCCAGCAGTTCCTCGGGGTGGGGGTGGACTGAAGCTTTCTTT. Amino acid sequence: CASSSSGWGWTEAFF.

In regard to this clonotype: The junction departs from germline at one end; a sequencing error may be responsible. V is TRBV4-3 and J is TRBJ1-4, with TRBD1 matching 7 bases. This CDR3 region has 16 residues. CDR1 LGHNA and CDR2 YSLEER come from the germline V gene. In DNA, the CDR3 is TGCGCCCGCAGCCTCCGGGACAGAACAACTAATGAAAAACTGTTTTTT. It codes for CARSLRDRTTNEKLFF.

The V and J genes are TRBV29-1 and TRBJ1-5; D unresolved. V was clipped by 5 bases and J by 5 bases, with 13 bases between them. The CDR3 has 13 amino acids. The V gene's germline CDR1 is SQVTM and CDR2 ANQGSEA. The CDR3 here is CSVLGPIDQPQHF. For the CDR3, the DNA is TGCAGCGTTCTCGGGCCCATCGATCAGCCCCAGCATTTT.

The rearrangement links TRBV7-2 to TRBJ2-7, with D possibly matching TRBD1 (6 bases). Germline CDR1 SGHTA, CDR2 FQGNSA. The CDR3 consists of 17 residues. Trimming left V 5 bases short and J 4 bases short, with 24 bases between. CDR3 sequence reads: CASSPDPPTGIIYEQYF. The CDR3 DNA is TGTGCCAGCAGCCCAGACCCTCCGACAGGTATCATTTACGAGCAGTACTTC.